This TCR beta chain derives from a study of OX40 agonist ivuxolimab in advanced cancers. Turning to the study itself: The treatment was a fully human IgG2 OX40 agonist, ivuxolimab. Prior checkpoint blockade (anti-PD-1, anti-PD-L1 or anti-CTLA-4) was permitted; 40% had it. Broader study findings: Determination of antigen specificity was not performed for the expanded peripheral T cells.

With respect to this clone: The target antigen is unknown.

V shed 7 bases, J shed 4 bases, and the junction held 9 bases outside the gene matches. Germline V lookup: CDR1 LGHNT, CDR2 FRNRAP. The CDR3 sequence is 14 residues long. Blood specimens came from baseline, cycle 4 day 1, and cycle 7 day 1. Clones were sequenced by immunoSEQ multiplex PCR, and TCRdb holds only the in-frame ones, with some missing. Of 70,000 to 90,000 clones listed, about 89% are singletons. The rearrangement uses TRBV12-5 and TRBJ1-1; 7 bases line up with TRBD1. The material sequenced was CD4+ or CD8+ T cells sorted from blood, taken in a trial of the OX40 agonist ivuxolimab. The sequence was obtained from an adult with an advanced solid tumor such as melanoma, head and neck, liver or kidney cancer. CDR3 loop: CASDAGGIGTEAFF. The CDR3 DNA reads as TGTGCTAGTGACGCAGGGGGAATAGGCACTGAAGCTTTCTTT.